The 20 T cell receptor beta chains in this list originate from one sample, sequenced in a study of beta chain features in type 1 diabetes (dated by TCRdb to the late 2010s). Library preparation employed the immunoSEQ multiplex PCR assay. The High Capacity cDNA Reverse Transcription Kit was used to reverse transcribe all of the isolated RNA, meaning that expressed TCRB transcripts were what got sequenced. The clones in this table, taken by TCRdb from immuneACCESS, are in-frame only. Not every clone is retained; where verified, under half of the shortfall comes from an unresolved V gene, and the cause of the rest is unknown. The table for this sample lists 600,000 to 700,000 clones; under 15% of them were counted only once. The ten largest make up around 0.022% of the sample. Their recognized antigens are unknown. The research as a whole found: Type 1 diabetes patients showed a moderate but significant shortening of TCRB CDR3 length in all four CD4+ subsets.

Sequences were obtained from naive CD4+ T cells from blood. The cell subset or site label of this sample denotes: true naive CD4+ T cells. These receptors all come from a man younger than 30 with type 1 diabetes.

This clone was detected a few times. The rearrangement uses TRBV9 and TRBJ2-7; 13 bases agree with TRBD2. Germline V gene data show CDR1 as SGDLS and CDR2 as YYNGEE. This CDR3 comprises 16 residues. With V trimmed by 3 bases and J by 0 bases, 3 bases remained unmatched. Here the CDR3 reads CASSAGTSGDSYEQYF. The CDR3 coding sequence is TGTGCCAGCAGCGCCGGGACTAGCGGGGACTCCTACGAGCAGTACTTC. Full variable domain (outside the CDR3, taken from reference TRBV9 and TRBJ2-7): DSGVTQTPKHLITATGQRVTLRCSPRSGDLSVYWYQQSLDQGLQFLIQYYNGEERAKGNILERFSAQQFPDLHSELNLSSLELGDSALYFCASSAGTSGDSYEQYFGPGTRLTVT.

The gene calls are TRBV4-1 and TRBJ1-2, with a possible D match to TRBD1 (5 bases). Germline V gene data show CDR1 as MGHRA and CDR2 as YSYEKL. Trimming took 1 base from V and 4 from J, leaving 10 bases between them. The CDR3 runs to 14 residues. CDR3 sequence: CASSQAGQRYGYTF. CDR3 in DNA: TGCGCCAGCAGCCAAGCGGGGCAGCGCTATGGCTACACCTTC.

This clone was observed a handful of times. This chain's CDR3 is CASSLGSTSTDTQYF. CDR3 in DNA: TGTGCCAGCAGCTTGGGTTCTACTAGCACAGATACGCAGTATTTT. The chain links TRBV11-2 to TRBJ2-3; D gene uncertain. CDR1 is SGHAT and CDR2 is FQNNGV in the germline V gene. The CDR3 is 15 residues long. Trimming took off 3 bases at V and 0 bases at J, with 10 bases between the two ends.

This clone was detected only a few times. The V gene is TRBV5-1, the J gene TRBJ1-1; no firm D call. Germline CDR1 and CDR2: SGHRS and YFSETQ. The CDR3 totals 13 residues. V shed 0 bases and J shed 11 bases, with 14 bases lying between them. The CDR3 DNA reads TGCGCCAGCAGCTTGGGGGCGACTGCTAGTGCTTTCTTT. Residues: CASSLGATASAFF.

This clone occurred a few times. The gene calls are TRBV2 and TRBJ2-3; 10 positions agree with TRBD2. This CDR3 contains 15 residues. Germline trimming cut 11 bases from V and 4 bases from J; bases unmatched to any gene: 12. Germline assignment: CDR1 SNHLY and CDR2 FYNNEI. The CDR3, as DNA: TGTGCCGCCCTACCTAGCAGCGGGGGGGCAGATACGCAGTATTTT. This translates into CAALPSSGGADTQYF.

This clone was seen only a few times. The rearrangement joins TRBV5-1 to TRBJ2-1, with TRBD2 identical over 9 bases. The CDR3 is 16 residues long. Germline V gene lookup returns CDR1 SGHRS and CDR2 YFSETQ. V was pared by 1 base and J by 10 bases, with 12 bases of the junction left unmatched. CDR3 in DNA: TGCGCCAGCAGCTTGTTAATAGGGACTAGCTTGGAAGAGCAGTTCTTC. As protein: CASSLLIGTSLEEQFF.

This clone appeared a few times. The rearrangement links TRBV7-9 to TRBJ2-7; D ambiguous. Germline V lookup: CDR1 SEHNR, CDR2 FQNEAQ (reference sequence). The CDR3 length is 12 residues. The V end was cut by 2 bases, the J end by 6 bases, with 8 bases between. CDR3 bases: TGTGCCAGCAGCTTAATAATAGGCGAGCAGTACTTC. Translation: CASSLIIGEQYF. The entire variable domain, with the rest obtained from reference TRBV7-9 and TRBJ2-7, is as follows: DTGVSQNPRHKITKRGQNVTFRCDPISEHNRLYWYRQTLGQGPEFLTYFQNEAQLEKSRLLSDRFSAERPKGSFSTLEIQRTEQGDSAMYLCASSLIIGEQYFGPGTRLTVT.

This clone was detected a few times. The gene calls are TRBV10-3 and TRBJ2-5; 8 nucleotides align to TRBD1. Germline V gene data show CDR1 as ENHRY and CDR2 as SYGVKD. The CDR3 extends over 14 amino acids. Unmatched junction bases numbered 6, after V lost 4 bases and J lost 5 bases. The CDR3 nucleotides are TGTGCCATCAGTGCCAGGGGGCAGTTGGAGACCCAGTACTTC. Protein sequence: CAISARGQLETQYF.

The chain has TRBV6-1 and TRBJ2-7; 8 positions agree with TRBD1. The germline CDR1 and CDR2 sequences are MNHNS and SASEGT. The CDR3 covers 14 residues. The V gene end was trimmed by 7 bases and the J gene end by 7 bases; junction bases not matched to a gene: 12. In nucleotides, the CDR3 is TGTGCCAGCATCTCAGGACAGGGTGGAGGGGAGCAGTACTTC. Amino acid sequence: CASISGQGGGEQYF.

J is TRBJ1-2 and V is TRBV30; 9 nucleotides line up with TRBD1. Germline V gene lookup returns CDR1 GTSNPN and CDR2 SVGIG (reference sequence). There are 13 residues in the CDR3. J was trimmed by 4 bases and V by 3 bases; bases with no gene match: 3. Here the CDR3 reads CAWRGQGSYGYTF. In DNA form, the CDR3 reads TGTGCCTGGAGGGGACAGGGCTCCTATGGCTACACCTTC.

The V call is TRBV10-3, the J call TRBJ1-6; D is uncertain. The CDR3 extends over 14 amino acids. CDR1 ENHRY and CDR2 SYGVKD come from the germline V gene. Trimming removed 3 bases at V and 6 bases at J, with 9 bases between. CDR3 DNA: TGTGCCATCAGTGAAAGTGACTCTAATTCACCCCTCCACTTT. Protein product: CAISESDSNSPLHF.

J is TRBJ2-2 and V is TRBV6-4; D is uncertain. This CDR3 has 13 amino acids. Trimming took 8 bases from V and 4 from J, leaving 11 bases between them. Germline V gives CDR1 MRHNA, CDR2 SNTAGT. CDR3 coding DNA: TGTGCCAGCGCAGCCCAGGCCACCGGGGAGCTGTTTTTT. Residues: CASAAQATGELFF.

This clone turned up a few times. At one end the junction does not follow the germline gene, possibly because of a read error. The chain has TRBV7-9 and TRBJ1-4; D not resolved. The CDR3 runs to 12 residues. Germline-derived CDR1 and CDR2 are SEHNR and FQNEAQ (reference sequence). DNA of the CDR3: TGTGCCAGCAGCTTAGCGGACCTTCGGCCCCATTTT. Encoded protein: CASSLADLRPHF.

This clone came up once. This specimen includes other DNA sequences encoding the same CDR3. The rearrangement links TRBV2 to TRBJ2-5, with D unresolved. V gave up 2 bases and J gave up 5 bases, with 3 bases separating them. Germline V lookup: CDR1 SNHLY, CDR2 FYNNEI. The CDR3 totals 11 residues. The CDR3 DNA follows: TGTGCCAGCAGTGAAACCGAGACCCAGTACTTC. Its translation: CASSETETQYF. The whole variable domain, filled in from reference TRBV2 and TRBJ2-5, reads EPEVTQTPSHQVTQMGQEVILRCVPISNHLYFYWYRQILGQKVEFLVSFYNNEISEKSEIFDDQFSVERPDGSNFTLKIRSTKLEDSAMYFCASSETETQYFGPGTRLLVL.

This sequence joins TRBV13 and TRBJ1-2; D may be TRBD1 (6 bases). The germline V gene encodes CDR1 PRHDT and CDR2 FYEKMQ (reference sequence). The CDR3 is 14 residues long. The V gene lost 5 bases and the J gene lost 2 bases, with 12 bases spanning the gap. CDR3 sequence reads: CASSPGGGNYGYTF. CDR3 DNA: TGTGCCAGCAGCCCCGGGGGGGGCAACTATGGCTACACCTTC.

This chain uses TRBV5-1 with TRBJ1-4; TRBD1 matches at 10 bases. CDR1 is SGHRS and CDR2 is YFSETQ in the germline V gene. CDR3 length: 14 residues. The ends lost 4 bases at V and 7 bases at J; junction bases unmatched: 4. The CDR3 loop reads CASSQGQGSEKLFF. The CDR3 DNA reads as TGCGCCAGCAGCCAGGGACAGGGGAGTGAAAAACTGTTTTTT.

The CDR3 bases are TGTGCCAGCAGTTTAGGACAGGGGATCAGCAATGAGCAGTTCTTC. Translating gives CASSLGQGISNEQFF. The chain combines TRBV28 with TRBJ2-1; 9 nucleotides agree with TRBD1. This CDR3 spans 15 amino acids. Germline CDR1 and CDR2: MDHEN and SYDVKM. The V gene end was trimmed by 2 bases and the J gene end by 6 bases; junction bases not matched to a gene: 5.

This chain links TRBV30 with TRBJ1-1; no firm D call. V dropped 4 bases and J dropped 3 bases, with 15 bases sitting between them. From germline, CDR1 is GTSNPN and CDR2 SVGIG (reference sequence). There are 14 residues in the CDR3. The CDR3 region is CAWNKLVADTEAFF. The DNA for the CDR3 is TGTGCCTGGAATAAGTTGGTTGCGGACACTGAAGCTTTCTTT.

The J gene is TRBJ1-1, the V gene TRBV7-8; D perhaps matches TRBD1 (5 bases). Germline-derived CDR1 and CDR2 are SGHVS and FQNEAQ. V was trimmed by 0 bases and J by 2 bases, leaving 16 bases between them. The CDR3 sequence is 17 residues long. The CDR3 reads CASSLAGLSDKNTEAFF. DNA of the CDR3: TGTGCCAGCAGCTTAGCGGGGCTGTCGGACAAAAACACTGAAGCTTTCTTT.

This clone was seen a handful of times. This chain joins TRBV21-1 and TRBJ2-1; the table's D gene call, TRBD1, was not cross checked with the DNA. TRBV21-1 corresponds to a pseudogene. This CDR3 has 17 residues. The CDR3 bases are TGTGCCAGCAGCAAAGCCCAACAGGGGAGCTCCTACAATGAGCAGTTCTTC. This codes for CASSKAQQGSSYNEQFF.